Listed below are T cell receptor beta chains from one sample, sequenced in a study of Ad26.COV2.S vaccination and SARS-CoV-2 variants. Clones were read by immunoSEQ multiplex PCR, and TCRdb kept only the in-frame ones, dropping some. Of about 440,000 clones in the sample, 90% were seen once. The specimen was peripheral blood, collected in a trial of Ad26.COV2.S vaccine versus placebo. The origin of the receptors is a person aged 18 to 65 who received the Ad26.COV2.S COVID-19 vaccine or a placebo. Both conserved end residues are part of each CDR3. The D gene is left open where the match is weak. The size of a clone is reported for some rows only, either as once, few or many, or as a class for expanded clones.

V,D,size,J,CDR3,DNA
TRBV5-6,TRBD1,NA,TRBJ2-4,CASSLGTANIQYF,TGTGCCAGCAGCCTAGGGACAGCTAACATTCAGTACTTC
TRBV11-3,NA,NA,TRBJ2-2,CASSRASSGELFF,TGTGCCAGCAGCCGAGCCTCGTCCGGGGAGCTGTTTTTT
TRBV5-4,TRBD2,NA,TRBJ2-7,CASSPRSGTYEQYF,TGTGCCAGCAGCCCGAGGAGCGGGACCTACGAGCAGTACTTC
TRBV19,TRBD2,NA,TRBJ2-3,CASSDLLAGDWGTQYF,TGTGCCAGTAGTGATTTACTAGCGGGAGATTGGGGTACGCAGTATTTT
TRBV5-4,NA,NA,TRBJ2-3,CASSLSGPSADTQYF,TGTGCCAGCAGCCTTAGCGGACCCTCAGCAGATACGCAGTATTTT
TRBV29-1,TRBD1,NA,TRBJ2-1,CSVGGQGALHEQFF,TGCAGCGTTGGGGGACAGGGGGCCCTGCATGAGCAGTTCTTC
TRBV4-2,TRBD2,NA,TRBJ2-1,CASSQPFTSGRVNEQFF,TGTGCCAGCAGCCAACCCTTCACTAGCGGGAGGGTAAATGAGCAGTTCTTC
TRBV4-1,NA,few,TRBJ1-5,CASSQVEKEATSPQHF,TGCGCCAGCAGCCAAGTAGAGAAGGAGGCCACGTCGCCCCAGCATTTT
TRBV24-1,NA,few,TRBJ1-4,CATSRGPNEKLFF,TGTGCCACCAGCAGGGGCCCAAATGAAAAACTGTTTTTT
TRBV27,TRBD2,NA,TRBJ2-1,CASSFFPTSGPHNEQFF,TGTGCCAGCAGTTTCTTTCCCACTAGCGGGCCTCACAATGAGCAGTTCTTC
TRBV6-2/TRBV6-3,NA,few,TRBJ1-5,CASSSIRGDQPQHF,TGTGCCAGCAGTTCGATCCGGGGGGATCAGCCCCAGCATTTT
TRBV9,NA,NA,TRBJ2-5,CASSVGEGARETQYF,TGTGCCAGCAGCGTAGGGGAGGGGGCTAGGGAGACCCAGTACTTC